This T cell receptor (beta chain) was identified in a study of T cells in localized non-small cell lung cancer. The protocol was immunoSEQ multiplex PCR, while the TCRdb copy is restricted to in-frame clones and leaves out a portion. The table records approximately 70,000 clones, approximately 87% of them present only once. To note about this clone: Its antigen is unknown. The germline gene is not matched at one end of the junction; a read error may be the cause. Other DNA sequences in the same sample also yield this CDR3.

Study observations and caveats: Adjacent lung exhibited a median of approximately 50 among the 100 most abundant tumor clones. Uninvolved adjacent lung, not tumor, had the highest T cell clonality.

CDR1 and CDR2 from the germline V gene are SQVTM and ANQGSEA. The CDR3 sequence is 13 residues long. The source of this sequence is a male donor older than 55 with stage III squamous cell lung carcinoma. The chain has TRBV29-1 and TRBJ1-1; 7 bases are a match to TRBD1. The sequencing used peripheral blood, collected before any cancer treatment. CDR3 region: CSVERDSNTEAFF. In DNA, the CDR3 is TGCAGCGTTGAGAGGGACAGTAACACTGAAGCTTTTTTT.